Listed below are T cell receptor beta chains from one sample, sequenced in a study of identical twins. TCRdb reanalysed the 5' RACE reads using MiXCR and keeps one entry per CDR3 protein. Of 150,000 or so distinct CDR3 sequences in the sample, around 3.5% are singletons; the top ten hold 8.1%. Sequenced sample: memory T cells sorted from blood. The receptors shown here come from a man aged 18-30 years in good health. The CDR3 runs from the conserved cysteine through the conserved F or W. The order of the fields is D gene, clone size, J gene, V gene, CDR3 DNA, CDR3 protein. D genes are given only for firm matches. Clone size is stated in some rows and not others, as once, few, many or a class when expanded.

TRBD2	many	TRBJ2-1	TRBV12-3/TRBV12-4	TGTGCCAGCAGTGTGACTAGCGGGAGATATAATGAGCAGTTCTTC	CASSVTSGRYNEQFF
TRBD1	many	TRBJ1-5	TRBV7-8	TGTGCCAGCAGCGCAAGGACAGGGGGCCTAAATCAGCCCCAGCATTTT	CASSARTGGLNQPQHF
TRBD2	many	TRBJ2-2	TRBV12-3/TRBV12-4	TGTGCCAGCAGGCCGGGACTAGCCACCGGGGAGCTGTTTTTT	CASRPGLATGELFF
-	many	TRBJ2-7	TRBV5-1	TGCGCCAGCAGCCTGCCCCTGGGGGAGCAGTACTTC	CASSLPLGEQYF
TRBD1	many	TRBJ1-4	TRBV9	TGTGCCAGCAGCCCCCAGGGGGTGAGGGAAAAACTGTTTTTT	CASSPQGVREKLFF
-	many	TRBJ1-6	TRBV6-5	TGTGCCAGCAGTTCCGGGACATATGATTCACCCCTCCACTTT	CASSSGTYDSPLHF
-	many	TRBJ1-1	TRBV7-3	TGTGCCAGCAGCTTCAGCAACACTGAAGCTTTCTTT	CASSFSNTEAFF
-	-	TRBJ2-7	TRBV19	TGTGCCAGTAGTAACGCACAGGGCTACGAGCAGTACTTC	CASSNAQGYEQYF
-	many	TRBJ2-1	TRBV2	TGTGCCAGCGGTTTAGCGAGCACGGGGTACAATGAGCAGTTCTTC	CASGLASTGYNEQFF
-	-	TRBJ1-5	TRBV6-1	TGTGCCAGCAGTGAATGGGGAAGGCCCCAGCATTTT	CASSEWGRPQHF
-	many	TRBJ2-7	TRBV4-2	TGTGCCAGCAGCCAAGCCCAGGGGCAGACCTACGAGCAGTACTTC	CASSQAQGQTYEQYF
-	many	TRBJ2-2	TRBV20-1	TGCAGTGCTAACCCCGAAAAGATGGGGCCCGGGGAGCTGTTTTTT	CSANPEKMGPGELFF
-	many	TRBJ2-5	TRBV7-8	TGTGCCAGCAGCTGGGGACGAGTCCAAGAGACCCAGTACTTC	CASSWGRVQETQYF
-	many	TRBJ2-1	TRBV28	TGTGCCAGCAGTTCCCCCGTGCAGGGGCGTTTCAATGAGCAGTTCTTC	CASSSPVQGRFNEQFF
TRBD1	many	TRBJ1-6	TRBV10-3	TGTGCCATTCGACAGGGGGCCAGGACACCCCTCCACTTT	CAIRQGARTPLHF
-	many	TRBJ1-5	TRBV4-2	TGTGCCAGCAGCCAAGATAGCGGGGTCGGGAATCAGCCCCAGCATTTT	CASSQDSGVGNQPQHF
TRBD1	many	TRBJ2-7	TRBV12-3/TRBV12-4	TGTGCCAGCGCACCCGTGGGACAGGGGGCGAGCGAGCAGTACTTC	CASAPVGQGASEQYF
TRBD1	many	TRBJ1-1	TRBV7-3	TGTGCCAGCAGCCCCACAGGGGGCCTCGCTGAAGCTTTCTTT	CASSPTGGLAEAFF
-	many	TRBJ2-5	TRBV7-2	TGTGCCAGCAGCTTAGGTTGGCAAGAGACCCAGTACTTC	CASSLGWQETQYF
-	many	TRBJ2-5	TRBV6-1	TGTGCCAGCAAACAGGGAGGTTTGAGAGAGACCCAGTACTTC	CASKQGGLRETQYF
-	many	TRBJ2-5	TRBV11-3	TGTGCCAGCAGCTTCGCCCAAGGCTTTGAGACCCAGTACTTC	CASSFAQGFETQYF
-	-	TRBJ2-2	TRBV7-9	TGTGCCAGCAGCCCCCCCCGGGGGAACACCGGGGAGCTGTTTTTT	CASSPPRGNTGELFF
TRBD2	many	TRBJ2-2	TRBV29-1	TGCAGCGTTTTAGCTACCCCGGGAGGAGACACCGGGGAGCTGTTTTTT	CSVLATPGGDTGELFF
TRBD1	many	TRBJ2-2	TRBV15	TGTGCCACCAGCAGAGACTTACAGGGGATCGCCGGGGAGCTGTTTTTT	CATSRDLQGIAGELFF
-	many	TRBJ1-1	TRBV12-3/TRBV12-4	TGTGCCAGCAGTTTACGGGGGAACACTGAAGCTTTCTTT	CASSLRGNTEAFF